The clone carrying this T cell receptor beta chain has at least ten counts. The data stem from a study of regulatory T cells in long-lasting Graves disease. In the study overall: For under 3 months, newly diagnosed Graves' patients had been taking antithyroid drugs.

CDR3 regions were amplified by Arm-PCR using iRepertoire HTBI primers to build TCR beta libraries. MiXCR, applied by TCRdb to the multiplex PCR reads, yields one record per CDR3 protein. The sample yields a few hundred thousand distinct CDR3 sequences, 10% to 15% seen once. As to time point: newly diagnosed GD, antithyroid drugs for less than 3 months. Construction of the TCR library relied on RNA isolated from PBMCs. The EDTA tubes were filled with nine milliliters of drawn peripheral blood. The germline V gene encodes CDR1 MNHNY and CDR2 SVGAGI (reference sequence). The V segment lost 0 bases and the J segment 0 bases; nucleotides outside the gene matches: 6. The CDR3 extends over 17 amino acids. In addition, the sample was reused for a study of T cells in Graves' hyperthyroidism and ophthalmopathy. This second study says: Graves' hyperthyroidism showing no ophthalmopathy progression within 18 months was considered stable. The primer set for the first-round RT-PCR of the TCR CDR3 was HTBI.

The source was peripheral blood mononuclear cells (PBMCs), collected at new diagnosis, from a patient treated with antithyroid drugs. This TCR derives from a woman younger than 35 with Graves disease. The genes are TRBV6-6 and TRBJ2-3; TRBD1 aligns across 7 bases. The CDR3 sequence: CASSYSPGTESTDTQYF. DNA for the CDR3: TGTGCCAGCAGTTACTCGCCCGGGACAGAAAGCACAGATACGCAGTATTTT.